The sequence of this T cell receptor beta chain was determined in a study of Ad26.COV2.S vaccination and SARS-CoV-2 variants. The CDR3 has 15 residues. Germline assignment: CDR1 SGHRS and CDR2 YFSETQ. V lost 2 bases to trimming and J lost 1 base, with 11 bases between them. Assay: immunoSEQ multiplex PCR; the TCRdb copy retains only in-frame clones and omits some. The table shows 300,000 to 400,000 clones, with 70% to 90% occurring only once. Treatment of the sample: around 19 received Ad26.COV2.S at low or high dose, single or two shots; about 5 received placebo; per-sample allocation not given. Day 63 after the first vaccine or placebo injection was the time point for sampling.

This clonotype originated in a person between 18 and 65 years old who received the Ad26.COV2.S COVID-19 vaccine or a placebo. This sample comprised peripheral blood, obtained in a trial of Ad26.COV2.S vaccine versus placebo. This chain links TRBV5-1 with TRBJ2-3; D gene uncertain. This chain's CDR3 is CASSFLADGTDTQYF. DNA of the CDR3: TGCGCCAGCAGCTTCTTAGCAGACGGCACAGATACGCAGTATTTT.